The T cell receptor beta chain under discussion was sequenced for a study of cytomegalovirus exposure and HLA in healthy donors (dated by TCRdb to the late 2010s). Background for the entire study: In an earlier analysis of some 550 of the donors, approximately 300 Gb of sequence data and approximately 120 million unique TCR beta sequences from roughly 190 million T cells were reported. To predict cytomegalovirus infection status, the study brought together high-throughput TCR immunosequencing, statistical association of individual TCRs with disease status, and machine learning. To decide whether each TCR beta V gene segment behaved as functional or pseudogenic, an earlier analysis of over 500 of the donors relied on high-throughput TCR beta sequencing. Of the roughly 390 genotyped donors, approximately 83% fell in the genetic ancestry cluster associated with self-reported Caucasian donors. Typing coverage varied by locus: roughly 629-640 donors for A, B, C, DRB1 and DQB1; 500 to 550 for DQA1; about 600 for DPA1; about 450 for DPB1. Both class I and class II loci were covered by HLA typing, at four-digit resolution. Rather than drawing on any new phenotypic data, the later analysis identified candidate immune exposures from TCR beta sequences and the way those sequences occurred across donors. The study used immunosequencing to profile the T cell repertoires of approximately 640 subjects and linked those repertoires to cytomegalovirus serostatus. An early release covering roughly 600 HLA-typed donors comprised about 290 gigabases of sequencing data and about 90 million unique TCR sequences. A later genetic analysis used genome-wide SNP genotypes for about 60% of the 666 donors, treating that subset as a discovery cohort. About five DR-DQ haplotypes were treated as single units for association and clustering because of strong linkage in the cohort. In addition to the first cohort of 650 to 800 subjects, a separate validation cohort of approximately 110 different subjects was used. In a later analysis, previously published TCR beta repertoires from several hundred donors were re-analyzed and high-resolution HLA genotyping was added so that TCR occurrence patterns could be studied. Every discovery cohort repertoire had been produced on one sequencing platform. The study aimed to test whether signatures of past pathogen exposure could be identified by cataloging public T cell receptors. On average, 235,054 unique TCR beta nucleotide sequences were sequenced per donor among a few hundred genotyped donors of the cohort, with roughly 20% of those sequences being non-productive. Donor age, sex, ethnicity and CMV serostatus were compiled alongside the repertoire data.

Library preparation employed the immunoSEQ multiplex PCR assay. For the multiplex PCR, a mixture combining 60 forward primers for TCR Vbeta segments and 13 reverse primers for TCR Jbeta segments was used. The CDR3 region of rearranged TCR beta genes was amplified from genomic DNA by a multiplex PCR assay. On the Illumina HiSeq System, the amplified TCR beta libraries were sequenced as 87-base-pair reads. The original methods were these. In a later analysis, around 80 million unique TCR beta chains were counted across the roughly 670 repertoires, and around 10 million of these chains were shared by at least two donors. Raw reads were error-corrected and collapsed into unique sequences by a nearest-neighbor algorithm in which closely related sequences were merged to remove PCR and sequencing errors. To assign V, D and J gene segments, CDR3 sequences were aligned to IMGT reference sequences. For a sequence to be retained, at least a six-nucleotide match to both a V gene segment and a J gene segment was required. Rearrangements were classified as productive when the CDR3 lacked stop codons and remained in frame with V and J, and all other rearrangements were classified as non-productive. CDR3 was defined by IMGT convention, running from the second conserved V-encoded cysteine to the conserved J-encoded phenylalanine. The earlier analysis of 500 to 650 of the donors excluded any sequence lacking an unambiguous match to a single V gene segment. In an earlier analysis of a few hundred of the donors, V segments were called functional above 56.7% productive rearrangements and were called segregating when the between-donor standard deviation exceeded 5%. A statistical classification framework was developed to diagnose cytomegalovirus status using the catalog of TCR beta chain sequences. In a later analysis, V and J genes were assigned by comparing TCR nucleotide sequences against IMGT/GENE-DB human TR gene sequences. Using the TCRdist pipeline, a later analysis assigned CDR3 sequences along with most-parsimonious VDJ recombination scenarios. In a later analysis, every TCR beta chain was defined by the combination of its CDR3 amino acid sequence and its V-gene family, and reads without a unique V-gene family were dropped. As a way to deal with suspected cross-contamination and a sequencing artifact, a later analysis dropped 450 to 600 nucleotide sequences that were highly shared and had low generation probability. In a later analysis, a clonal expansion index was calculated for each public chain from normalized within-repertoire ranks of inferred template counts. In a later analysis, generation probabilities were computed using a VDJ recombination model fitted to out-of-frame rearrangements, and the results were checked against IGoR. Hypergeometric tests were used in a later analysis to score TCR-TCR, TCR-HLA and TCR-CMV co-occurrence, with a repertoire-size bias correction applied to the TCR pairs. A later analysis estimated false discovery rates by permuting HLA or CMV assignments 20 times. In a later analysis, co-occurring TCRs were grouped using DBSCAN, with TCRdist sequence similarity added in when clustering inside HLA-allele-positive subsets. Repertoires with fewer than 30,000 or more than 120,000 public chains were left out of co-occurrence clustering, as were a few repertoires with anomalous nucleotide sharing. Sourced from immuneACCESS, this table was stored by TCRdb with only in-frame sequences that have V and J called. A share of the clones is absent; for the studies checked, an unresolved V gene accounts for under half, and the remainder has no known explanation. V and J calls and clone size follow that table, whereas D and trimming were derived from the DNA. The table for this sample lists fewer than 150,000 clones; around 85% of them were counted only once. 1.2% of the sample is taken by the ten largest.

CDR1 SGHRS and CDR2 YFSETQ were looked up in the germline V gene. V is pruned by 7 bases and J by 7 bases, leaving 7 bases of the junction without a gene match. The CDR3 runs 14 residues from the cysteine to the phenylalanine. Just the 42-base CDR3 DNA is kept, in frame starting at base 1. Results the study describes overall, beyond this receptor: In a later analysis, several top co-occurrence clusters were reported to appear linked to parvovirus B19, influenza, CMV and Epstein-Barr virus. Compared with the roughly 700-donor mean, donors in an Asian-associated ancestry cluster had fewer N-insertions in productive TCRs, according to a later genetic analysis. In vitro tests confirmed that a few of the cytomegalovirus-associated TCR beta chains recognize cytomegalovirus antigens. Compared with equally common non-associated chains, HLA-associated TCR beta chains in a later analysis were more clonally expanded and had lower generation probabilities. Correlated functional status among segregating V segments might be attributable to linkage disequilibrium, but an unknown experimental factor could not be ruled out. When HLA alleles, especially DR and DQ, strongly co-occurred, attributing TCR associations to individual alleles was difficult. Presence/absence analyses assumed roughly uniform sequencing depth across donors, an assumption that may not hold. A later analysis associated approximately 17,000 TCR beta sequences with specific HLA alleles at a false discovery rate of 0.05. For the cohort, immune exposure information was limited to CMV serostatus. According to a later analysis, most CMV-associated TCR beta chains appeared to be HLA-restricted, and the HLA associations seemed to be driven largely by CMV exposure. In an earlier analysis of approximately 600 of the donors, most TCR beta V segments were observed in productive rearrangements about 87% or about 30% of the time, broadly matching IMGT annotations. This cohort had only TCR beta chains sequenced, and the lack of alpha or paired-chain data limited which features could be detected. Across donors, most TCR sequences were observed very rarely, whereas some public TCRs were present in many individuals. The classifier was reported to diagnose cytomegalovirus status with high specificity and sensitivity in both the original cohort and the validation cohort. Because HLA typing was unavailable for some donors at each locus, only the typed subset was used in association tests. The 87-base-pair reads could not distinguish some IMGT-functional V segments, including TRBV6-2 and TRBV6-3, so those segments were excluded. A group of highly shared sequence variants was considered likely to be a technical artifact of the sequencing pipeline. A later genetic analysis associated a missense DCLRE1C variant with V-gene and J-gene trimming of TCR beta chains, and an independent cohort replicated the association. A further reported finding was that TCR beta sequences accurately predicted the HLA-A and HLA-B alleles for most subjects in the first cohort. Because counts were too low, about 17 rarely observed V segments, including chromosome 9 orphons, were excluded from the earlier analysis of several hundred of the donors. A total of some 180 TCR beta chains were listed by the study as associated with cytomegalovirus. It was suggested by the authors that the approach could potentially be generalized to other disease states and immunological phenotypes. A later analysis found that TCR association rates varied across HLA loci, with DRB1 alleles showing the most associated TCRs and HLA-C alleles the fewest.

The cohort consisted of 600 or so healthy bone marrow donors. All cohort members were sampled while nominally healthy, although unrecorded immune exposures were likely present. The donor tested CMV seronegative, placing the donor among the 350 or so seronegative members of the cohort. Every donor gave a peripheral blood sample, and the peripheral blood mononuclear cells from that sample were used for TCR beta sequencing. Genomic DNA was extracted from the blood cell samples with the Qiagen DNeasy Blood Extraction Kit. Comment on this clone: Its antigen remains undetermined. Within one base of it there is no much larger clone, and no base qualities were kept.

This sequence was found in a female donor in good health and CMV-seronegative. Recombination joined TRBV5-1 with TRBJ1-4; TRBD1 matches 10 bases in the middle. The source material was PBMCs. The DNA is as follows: TGCGCCAGCGGTCGGACAGGGGGAAGTGAAAAACTGTTTTTT. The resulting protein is CASGRTGGSEKLFF. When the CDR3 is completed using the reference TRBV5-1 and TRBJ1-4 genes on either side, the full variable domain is KAGVTQTPRYLIKTRGQQVTLSCSPISGHRSVSWYQQTPGQGLQFLFEYFSETQRNKGNFPGRFSGRQFSNSRSEMNVSTLELGDSALYLCASGRTGGSEKLFFGSGTQLSVL.